The 14 T cell receptor beta chains below come from one sample, sequenced in a study of T cell repertoires in cytomegalovirus infection. Their target antigens are unknown. MiXCR, applied by TCRdb to the reads, yields one record per CDR3 protein. Found here are about 890,000 distinct CDR3 sequences, less than 40% of them singletons; the top ten hold 11% to 15%. The sequences come from cultured CD8+ T cells from PBMCs, collected from culture after CMV antigen stimulation. The receptors were gathered from a human donor in good health (CMV status not recorded). Some clones in this sample may be carry-over from other donors' samples.

The chain employs TRBV3-1 and TRBJ1-1; D is perhaps TRBD1 (5 bases). The CDR3 spans 12 residues. V dropped 6 bases and J dropped 8 bases, with 13 bases sitting between them. Germline V gene lookup returns CDR1 LGHDT and CDR2 YNNKEL (reference sequence). CDR3 nucleotides: TGTGCCAGCAGGCGCACAGGACGAGAAGCTTTCTTT. It is translated as CASRRTGREAFF. Drawing the rest from reference TRBV3-1 and TRBJ1-1, the complete variable domain is DTAVSQTPKYLVTQMGNDKSIKCEQNLGHDTMYWYKQDSKKFLKIMFSYNNKELIINETVPNRFSPKSPDKAHLNLHINSLELGDSAVYFCASRRTGREAFFGQGTRLTVV.

The chain is built from TRBV7-6 and TRBJ2-1; 9 positions agree with TRBD2. J gave up 5 bases and V 5 bases, and 10 bases lay outside the gene matches. This CDR3 is built from 16 residues. CDR1 and CDR2 (germline): SGHVS, FNYEAQ. The CDR3 loop is CASSPKTSGSDNEQFF. The CDR3 DNA reads TGTGCCAGCAGCCCGAAGACTAGCGGCTCTGACAATGAGCAGTTCTTC. Combining the CDR3 with reference TRBV7-6 and TRBJ2-1 gives the whole variable domain GAGVSQSPRYKVTKRGQDVALRCDPISGHVSLYWYRQALGQGPEFLTYFNYEAQQDKSGLPNDRFSAERPEGSISTLTIQRTEQRDSAMYRCASSPKTSGSDNEQFFGPGTRLTVL.

Regarding this clonotype: A junction end diverges from the germline sequence, so it may reflect a read error. The chain has TRBV27 and TRBJ1-2; D may be TRBD1 (6 bases). Germline CDR1 MNHEY, CDR2 SMNVEV (reference sequence). The CDR3 extends over 13 amino acids. CDR3 protein: CVSSRGGDYGYTF. The CDR3 region has the DNA TGTGTCAGCAGCCGAGGGGGGGACTATGGCTACACCTTC.

The chain recombines TRBV4-1 with TRBJ2-1, with 8 bases fitting TRBD2. From germline, CDR1 is MGHRA and CDR2 YSYEKL. The CDR3 is 13 amino acids. With V trimmed by 4 bases and J by 8 bases, 4 bases remained unmatched. The CDR3 reads CASSPRTSHEQFF. CDR3 coding DNA: TGCGCCAGCAGCCCCAGGACTAGCCATGAGCAGTTCTTC.

This clonotype came up a few times. The rearrangement uses TRBV4-1 and TRBJ1-6; unclear D gene. The ends were cut back, 0 bases at V and 6 bases at J, with 9 bases in the middle. Germline lookup yields CDR1 MGHRA and CDR2 YSYEKL. The CDR3 is 15 amino acids. The CDR3 loop reads CASSQEMGFNSPLHF. In DNA form, the CDR3 reads TGCGCCAGCAGCCAAGAGATGGGATTTAATTCACCCCTCCACTTT.

This clonotype was recorded only once. This chain links TRBV4-1 with TRBJ2-7; possibly TRBD1 for D (7 bases). Trimming took 3 bases from V and 4 from J, leaving 19 bases between them. This CDR3 comprises 16 residues. CDR1 and CDR2 from the germline V gene are MGHRA and YSYEKL. CDR3 bases: TGCGCCAGCAGCCACCAAGTAGAGACAGGGACTTACGAGCAGTACTTC. Protein sequence: CASSHQVETGTYEQYF.

The table lists this clonotype with a few counts. This chain joins TRBV28 and TRBJ2-1; D is possibly TRBD2 (5 bases). The CDR3 extends over 15 amino acids. Germline values: CDR1 MDHEN, CDR2 SYDVKM. Trimming took 3 bases from V and 1 from J, leaving 10 bases between them. The CDR3 here is CASSFSSSSYNEQFF. CDR3 coding DNA: TGTGCCAGCAGTTTTTCTAGCTCGTCCTACAATGAGCAGTTCTTC.

The chain links TRBV15 to TRBJ2-5; TRBD1 or TRBD2 may be the D gene (5 bases each). Germline CDR1 reads LNHNV; CDR2 reads YYDKDF (reference sequence). V lost 0 bases, J lost 0 bases, and 14 bases lay in between. The CDR3 totals 17 residues. The CDR3 DNA is TGTGCCACCAGCAGAGATAGAGGGGAAATGTACCAAGAGACCCAGTACTTC. Translating gives CATSRDRGEMYQETQYF.

This clonotype was recorded many times. The chain uses TRBV7-6 and TRBJ1-1; TRBD1 might be the D (5 bases). The CDR3 contains 15 residues. Between the trimmed V and J ends, which lost 1 base and 5 bases, there was a span of 14 bases. Germline lookup yields CDR1 SGHVS and CDR2 FNYEAQ. CDR3 DNA: TGTGCCAGCAGCTTAGTTGGGGGGGAGGGTACTGAAGCTTTCTTT. Its protein is CASSLVGGEGTEAFF.

The V gene is TRBV6-1, the J gene TRBJ2-1, with 7 bases lining up with TRBD2. Trimming removed 2 bases from V and 2 bases from J; junction bases left unmatched: 6. Germline assignment: CDR1 MNHNS and CDR2 SASEGT. This CDR3 spans 16 amino acids. DNA for the CDR3: TGTGCCAGCAGTGAAAAATCGGGGGGTCCCTACAATGAGCAGTTCTTC. Residues: CASSEKSGGPYNEQFF.

The V call is TRBV5-5, the J call TRBJ2-1, with 8 bases lining up with TRBD1. The length of the CDR3 is 15 residues. Germline CDR1 and CDR2: SGHKS and YYEKEE (reference sequence). V was pared by 4 bases and J by 8 bases, with 11 bases of the junction left unmatched. The CDR3 loop is CASSGSRGRVDEQFF. The CDR3 DNA follows: TGTGCCAGCAGCGGATCCAGGGGGCGCGTTGATGAGCAGTTCTTC.

This chain uses TRBV11-2 with TRBJ1-1; the D is unclear. V lost 2 bases to trimming and J lost 4 bases, with 17 bases between them. Germline V lookup: CDR1 SGHAT, CDR2 FQNNGV. The CDR3 has 16 residues. CDR3 nucleotides: TGTGCCAGCAGCTTATCTACACGGGCCTGGGGCACTGAAGCTTTCTTT. As protein: CASSLSTRAWGTEAFF.

A few counts support this clonotype. J is TRBJ1-1 and V is TRBV5-1; the match to TRBD1 covers 7 bases. There are 16 residues in the CDR3. Germline lookup yields CDR1 SGHRS and CDR2 YFSETQ. V shed 3 bases and J 7 bases; nucleotides not matched to a gene: 15. The CDR3 is CASSYAKVGRDSEAFF. The CDR3 nucleotides read TGCGCCAGCAGCTACGCAAAAGTGGGACGGGACAGTGAAGCTTTCTTT.

This clonotype was recorded a few times. The chain has TRBV7-6 and TRBJ2-1, with 9 bases identical to TRBD2. V dropped 1 base and J dropped 4; count of bases not matched to a gene: 8. CDR1 SGHVS and CDR2 FNYEAQ come from the germline V gene. The CDR3 length is 17 residues. In nucleotides, the CDR3 is TGTGCCAGCAGCTTAGGGCTAGCGGGGAACCCATACAATGAGCAGTTCTTC. Amino acids: CASSLGLAGNPYNEQFF.